Sequencing of this T cell receptor beta chain was carried out in a study of cytomegalovirus exposure and HLA in healthy donors. Overall study findings and caveats: In a later analysis, a missense DCLRE1C variant was linked to TCR beta V- and J-gene trimming. A later look showed TCR association rates differing by HLA locus, highest for DRB1 and lowest for HLA-C.

The donors (healthy individuals) were bone marrow donors. There were likely unrecorded immune exposures, though donors were nominally healthy when sampled. The length of the CDR3 is 14 residues. CDR1 is SSHAT, CDR2 FNYEAQ, per germline (reference sequence). PCR amplification relied on 60 Vbeta primers (plus 13 Jbeta primers). The assay was immunoSEQ multiplex PCR, and TCRdb's table has in-frame clones only and misses some. In the table there are about 180,000 clones, approximately 77% of which are singletons. To note about this clone: Its specificity is not known. Sequence at one end of the junction differs from germline and may be a read error.

The source material was PBMCs. The chain combines TRBV7-7 with TRBJ2-2; 7 bases align to TRBD2. This clonotype was sampled from a female donor in good health and CMV-seronegative. This CDR3 is CASSEGRATGELFF. For the CDR3, the DNA is TGTGCTAGCAGCGAGGGGAGGGCGACCGGGGAGCTGTTTTTT.